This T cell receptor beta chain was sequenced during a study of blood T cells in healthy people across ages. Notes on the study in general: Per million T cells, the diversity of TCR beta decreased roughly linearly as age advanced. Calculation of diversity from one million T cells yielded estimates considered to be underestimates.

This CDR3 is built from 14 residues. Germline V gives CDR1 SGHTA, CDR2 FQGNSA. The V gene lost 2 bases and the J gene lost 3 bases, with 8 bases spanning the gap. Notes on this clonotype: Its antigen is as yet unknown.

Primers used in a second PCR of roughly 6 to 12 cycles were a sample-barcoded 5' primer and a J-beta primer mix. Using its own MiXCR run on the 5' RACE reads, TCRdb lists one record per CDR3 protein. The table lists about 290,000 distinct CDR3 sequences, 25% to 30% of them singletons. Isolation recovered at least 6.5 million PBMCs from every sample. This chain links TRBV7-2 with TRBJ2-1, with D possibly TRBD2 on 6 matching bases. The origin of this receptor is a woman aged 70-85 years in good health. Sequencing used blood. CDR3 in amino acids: CASSLLADYNEQFF. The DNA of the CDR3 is TGTGCCAGCAGCTTATTAGCGGACTACAATGAGCAGTTCTTC.